A single sample is the source of the 17 T cell receptor beta chains below, sequenced in a study of shared clonotypes between healthy human individuals. Sequencing was performed with immunoSEQ multiplex PCR; in TCRdb, only in-frame clones are kept and a portion is missing. The table includes millions of clones, approximately 94% detected once. Sequencing was carried out using naive CD4+ T cells sorted from blood. Documented subset: CD45RA+ positively selected. The receptors come from a young man in good health.

In nucleotides, the CDR3 is TGTGCCTGGAGTCTACGAAGAGCAACAGATACGCAGTATTTT. It is translated as CAWSLRRATDTQYF. The V call is TRBV30, the J call TRBJ2-3; D not resolved. The germline V gene has CDR1 GTSNPN and CDR2 SVGIG (reference sequence). The CDR3 contains 14 residues. V was trimmed by 2 bases and J by 3 bases, leaving 12 bases between them.

This rearrangement joins TRBV27 to TRBJ1-1, with D perhaps matching TRBD1 (5 bases). Between the trimmed V and J ends, which lost 8 bases and 4 bases, there was a span of 11 bases. The CDR3 is 12 amino acids. Germline V lookup: CDR1 MNHEY, CDR2 SMNVEV (reference sequence). For the CDR3, the DNA is TGTGCCAGCCCTTGGGGGAGCACTGAAGCTTTCTTT. It translates to CASPWGSTEAFF.

V gene TRBV10-3 combines with J gene TRBJ1-1, with 8 nucleotides matching TRBD1. CDR1 and CDR2 from the germline V gene are ENHRY and SYGVKD. The V segment lost 6 bases and the J segment 5 bases; nucleotides outside the gene matches: 5. The CDR3 runs to 13 residues. This CDR3 is CAIRGQVGTEAFF. The DNA of the CDR3 is TGTGCCATCAGGGGACAGGTAGGGACTGAAGCTTTCTTT.

This CDR3 is CASSEFGYGYTF. The CDR3 DNA is TGTGCCAGCAGTGAATTCGGATATGGCTACACCTTC. The rearrangement joins TRBV25-1 to TRBJ1-2; D uncertain. The CDR3 runs 12 residues. Trimming cost V 1 base and J 5 bases, with 5 bases left between them. The germline V gene has CDR1 MGHDK and CDR2 SYGVNS.

The genes are TRBV10-3 and TRBJ2-2; D unresolved. Germline loops: CDR1 ENHRY, CDR2 SYGVKD. The CDR3 consists of 13 residues. The germline V and J ends were trimmed by 2 bases and 6 bases, with 7 bases remaining between them. CDR3 amino acids: CAISEGVAGELFF. The CDR3 DNA reads as TGTGCCATCAGTGAGGGAGTGGCCGGGGAGCTGTTTTTT.

The chain employs TRBV9 and TRBJ2-5; no reliable D call. The DNA end is a closer match to TRBJ2-7, so the J assignment may be wrong. Germline V gene lookup returns CDR1 SGDLS and CDR2 YYNGEE. The CDR3 runs to 14 residues. The CDR3 coding sequence is TGTGCCAGCAGCGTAGAGGCGAGCTCCTACGAGCAGTACTTC. Amino acid sequence: CASSVEASSYEQYF.

The chain employs TRBV5-6 and TRBJ2-1, with D perhaps assigned TRBD1 or TRBD2 (6 bases each). The V end lost 2 bases, the J end lost 10 bases, and 10 bases lay between the germline ends. The CDR3 sequence is 12 residues long. CDR1 and CDR2 from the germline V gene are SGHDT and YYEEEE. CDR3 nucleotide sequence: TGTGCCAGCAGCTTCTCCGGGGGCGAGCAGTTCTTC. As protein: CASSFSGGEQFF.

This sequence joins TRBV5-4 and TRBJ2-1; maybe TRBD1 (5 bases). V was pared by 3 bases and J by 0 bases, with 10 bases between. Germline-derived CDR1 and CDR2 are SGHNT and YYREEE (reference sequence). This CDR3 comprises 15 residues. CDR3 residues: CASSSPRGSYNEQFF. DNA of the CDR3: TGTGCCAGCAGCTCTCCAAGGGGCTCCTACAATGAGCAGTTCTTC.

This sequence joins TRBV5-4 and TRBJ1-2; maybe TRBD1 (6 bases). The germline V gene encodes CDR1 SGHNT and CDR2 YYREEE (reference sequence). This CDR3 region has 15 residues. Trimming stripped 0 bases from V and 3 bases from J, with 12 bases between. CDR3 DNA: TGTGCCAGCAGCTTGGAACCGGGGGCCTACTATGGCTACACCTTC. As protein: CASSLEPGAYYGYTF.

CDR3 sequence reads: CASSHPGTDSGNTIYF. The CDR3 bases are TGCGCCAGCAGCCACCCTGGGACAGACTCTGGAAACACCATATATTTT. This chain joins TRBV4-1 and TRBJ1-3; TRBD1 aligns across 7 bases. The CDR3 runs 16 residues. V was pared by 3 bases and J by 0 bases, with 5 bases of the junction left unmatched. Germline-derived CDR1 and CDR2 are MGHRA and YSYEKL.

CDR3 residues: CASSYLELVYGYTF. The CDR3 nucleotides read TGTGCCAGCAGTTACCTTGAGTTAGTATATGGCTACACCTTC. The chain links TRBV6-6 to TRBJ1-2; unclear D gene. The CDR3 covers 14 residues. Germline CDR1 MNHNY, CDR2 SVGAGI (reference sequence). The V end lost 2 bases, the J end lost 5 bases, and 12 bases lay between the germline ends.

This chain joins TRBV6-6 and TRBJ2-7, with a tentative D call TRBD2 (6 bases). The CDR3 sequence is 14 residues long. The germline gives CDR1 MNHNY, CDR2 SVGAGI (reference sequence). Trimming pared 4 bases from V and 6 bases from J, leaving 16 bases between. Here the CDR3 reads CASSSPGTQAEQYF. The CDR3 DNA sequence: TGTGCCAGCAGTTCTCCCGGGACTCAGGCCGAGCAGTACTTC.

For this clone: This sample also contains other DNA sequences that code for the same CDR3. This rearrangement joins TRBV6-1 to TRBJ1-5; D is uncertain. Germline lookup yields CDR1 MNHNS and CDR2 SASEGT. This CDR3 is 14 amino acids long. The V end lost 1 base, the J end lost 3 bases, and 7 bases lay between the germline ends. CDR3 loop: CASSEVTVNQPQHF. CDR3 in DNA: TGTGCCAGCAGTGAAGTAACAGTCAATCAGCCCCAGCATTTT.

J is TRBJ2-7 and V is TRBV7-2, with D perhaps matching TRBD1 (6 bases). The CDR3 has 14 residues. The germline V and J ends were trimmed by 5 bases and 3 bases, with 14 bases remaining between them. CDR1 SGHTA and CDR2 FQGNSA come from the germline V gene. The CDR3: CASSANRDLYEQYF. CDR3 coding DNA: TGTGCCAGCAGCGCTAACAGGGATCTCTACGAGCAGTACTTC.

The table lists this clone with a count of one. V and J are TRBV5-6 and TRBJ2-2; 10 nucleotides match TRBD1. V lost 4 bases and J lost 2; bases outside the gene matches: 5. CDR3 length equals 16 residues. Germline V gives CDR1 SGHDT, CDR2 YYEEEE. CDR3 protein: CASSPGTGVNTGELFF. The CDR3 DNA follows: TGTGCCAGCAGCCCCGGGACAGGGGTCAACACCGGGGAGCTGTTTTTT.

The V gene is TRBV29-1, the J gene TRBJ1-5; no definite D call. The V gene's germline CDR1 is SQVTM and CDR2 ANQGSEA. V was trimmed by 4 bases and J by 0 bases, leaving 7 bases between them. The CDR3 spans 13 residues. The CDR3 sequence: CSVGEGSNQPQHF. DNA of the CDR3: TGCAGCGTTGGGGAGGGTAGCAATCAGCCCCAGCATTTT.

The gene calls are TRBV6-1 and TRBJ2-7; D gene uncertain. V dropped 3 bases and J dropped 3 bases, with 3 bases sitting between them. Germline values: CDR1 MNHNS, CDR2 SASEGT. The CDR3 totals 11 residues. The CDR3 loop is CASSDFYEQYF. In DNA form, the CDR3 reads TGTGCCAGCAGTGATTTCTACGAGCAGTACTTC.